Below, one T cell receptor (beta chain) is given with its context. What it recognizes is unknown. A much more abundant neighbour one base away suggests this may be a read error. The CDR3 carries no conserved terminal phenylalanine or tryptophan, so it likely arises from a read error. cDNA specific to TCR beta was made from 500 ng of total RNA, with a constant-region primer employed for priming. Slightly modified ARM-PCR with three nested multiplex PCR rounds yielded TCR beta libraries. Primers for the first two PCR rounds were TRBV1-TRBV30 forward primers and a C-beta reverse primer (roughly 10 cycles per round). TCRdb passed the multiplex PCR reads through MiXCR, listing each CDR3 protein once. The sample contains some 95,000 distinct CDR3 sequences, about 73% of which appear only once. The sample belongs to a study of tumor-infiltrating lymphocytes in primary liver carcinoma. About the study: Samples had roughly 3.5 to 7.5 million productive TCRbeta reads, comparable between tissue types.

General study points: Researchers found tumor-adjacent and tumor-blood pairs overlapped less than tumor region pairs. Tumors carried a top-250-clone fraction significantly exceeding that of blood (p = 0.039).

The CDR3 consists of 15 residues. With 2 bases removed from V and 2 bases from J, the gap between germline ends came to 12 bases. Germline V gives CDR1 ENHRY, CDR2 SYGVKD. Bulk tissue was left unsorted, and RNA and DNA were co-extracted from about 19-30 mg of it. Patients' primary liver carcinoma was surgically resected. This chain links TRBV10-3 with TRBJ1-1; tentative D call: TRBD1 (6 bases). Sequences were obtained from tumor-adjacent normal liver tissue. The sequence came from a man aged 40-49 years with primary liver carcinoma and hepatitis B virus infection. The CDR3 reads CAISEPTRGNTEAFS. The CDR3 bases are TGTGCCATCAGTGAGCCCACCAGGGGTAACACTGAAGCTTTCTCT.